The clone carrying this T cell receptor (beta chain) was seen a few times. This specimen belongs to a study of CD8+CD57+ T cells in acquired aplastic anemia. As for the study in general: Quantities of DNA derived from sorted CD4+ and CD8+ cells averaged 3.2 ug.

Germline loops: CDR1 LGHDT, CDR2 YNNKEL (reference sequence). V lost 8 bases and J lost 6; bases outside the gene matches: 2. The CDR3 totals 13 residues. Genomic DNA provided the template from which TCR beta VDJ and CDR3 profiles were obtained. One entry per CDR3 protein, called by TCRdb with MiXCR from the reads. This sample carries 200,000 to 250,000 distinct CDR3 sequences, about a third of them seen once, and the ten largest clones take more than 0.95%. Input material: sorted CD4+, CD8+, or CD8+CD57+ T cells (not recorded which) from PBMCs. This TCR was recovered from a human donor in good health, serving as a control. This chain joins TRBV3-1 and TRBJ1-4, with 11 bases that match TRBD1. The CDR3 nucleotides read TGTGCCAGCGGGGGACAGGGGGATGAAAAACTGTTTTTT. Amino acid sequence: CASGGQGDEKLFF.